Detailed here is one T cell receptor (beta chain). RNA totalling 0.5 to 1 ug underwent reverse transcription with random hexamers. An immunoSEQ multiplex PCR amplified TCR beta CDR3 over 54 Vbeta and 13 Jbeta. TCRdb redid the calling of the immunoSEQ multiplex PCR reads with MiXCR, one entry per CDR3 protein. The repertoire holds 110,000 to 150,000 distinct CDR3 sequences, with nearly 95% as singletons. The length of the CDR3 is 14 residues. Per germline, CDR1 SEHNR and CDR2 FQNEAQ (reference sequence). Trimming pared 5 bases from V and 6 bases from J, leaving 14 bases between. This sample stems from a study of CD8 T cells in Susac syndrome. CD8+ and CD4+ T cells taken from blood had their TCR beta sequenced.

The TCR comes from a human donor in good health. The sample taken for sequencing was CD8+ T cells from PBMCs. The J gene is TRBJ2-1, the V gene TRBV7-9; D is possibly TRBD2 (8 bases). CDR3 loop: CASSREGTANEQFF. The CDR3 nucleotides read TGTGCCAGCAGCCGGGAGGGGACAGCCAATGAGCAGTTCTTC.